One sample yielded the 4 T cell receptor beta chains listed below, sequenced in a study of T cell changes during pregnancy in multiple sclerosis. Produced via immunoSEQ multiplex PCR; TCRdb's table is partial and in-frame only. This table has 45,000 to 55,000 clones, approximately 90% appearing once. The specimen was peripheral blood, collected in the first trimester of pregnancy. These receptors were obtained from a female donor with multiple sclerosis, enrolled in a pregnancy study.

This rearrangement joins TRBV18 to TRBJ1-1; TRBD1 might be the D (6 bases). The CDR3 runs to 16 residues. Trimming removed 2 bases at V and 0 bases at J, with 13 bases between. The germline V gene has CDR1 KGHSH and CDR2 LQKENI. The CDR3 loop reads CASSPYSGAMNTEAFF. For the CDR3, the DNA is TGTGCCAGCTCACCATACTCAGGGGCGATGAACACTGAAGCTTTCTTT.

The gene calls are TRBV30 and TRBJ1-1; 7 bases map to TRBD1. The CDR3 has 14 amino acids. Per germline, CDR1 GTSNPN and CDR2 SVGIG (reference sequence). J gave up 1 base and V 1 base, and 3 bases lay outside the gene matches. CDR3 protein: CAWSAGTANTEAFF. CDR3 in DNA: TGTGCCTGGAGTGCCGGGACAGCGAACACTGAAGCTTTCTTT.

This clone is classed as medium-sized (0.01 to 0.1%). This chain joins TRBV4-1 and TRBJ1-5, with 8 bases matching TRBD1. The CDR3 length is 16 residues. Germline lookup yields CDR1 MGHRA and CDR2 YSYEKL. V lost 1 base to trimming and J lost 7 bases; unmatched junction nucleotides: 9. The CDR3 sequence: CASSQGPGQGQQPQHF. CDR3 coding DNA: TGCGCCAGCAGCCAAGGTCCAGGACAGGGCCAGCAGCCCCAGCATTTT.

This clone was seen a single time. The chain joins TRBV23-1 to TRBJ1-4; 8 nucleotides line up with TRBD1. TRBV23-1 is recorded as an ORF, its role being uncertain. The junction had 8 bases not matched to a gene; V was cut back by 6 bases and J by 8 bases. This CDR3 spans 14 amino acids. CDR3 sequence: CASSPDREDEKLFF. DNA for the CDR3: TGCGCCAGCAGCCCGGACAGGGAGGACGAAAAACTGTTTTTT.